This entry describes one T cell receptor beta chain. No antigen is known for it. Through a sample-barcoded 5' primer and a J-beta primer mix, a second PCR was run for about 6 to 11 cycles. The yield of each sample was at least 3 million CDR3-containing paired-end reads. TCRdb passed the 5' RACE reads through MiXCR, listing each CDR3 protein once. The sample holds under 1,000,000 distinct CDR3 sequences, roughly 40% seen once. Germline V gene sequence: CDR1 DFQATT, CDR2 SNEGSKA (reference sequence). V shed 1 base and J shed 5 bases, with 12 bases lying between them. The CDR3 is 14 residues long. This sample was included in a study of blood T cells in healthy people across ages. Study results and limitations: Long-lived donors carried more naive CD4+ cells and greater diversity than aged donors.

The clonotype comes from a man younger than 35 in good health. The sequencing sample was made of blood. The J gene is TRBJ2-1, the V gene TRBV20-1, with no clear D. The CDR3 loop reads CSARGGDQNNEQFF. Here the CDR3 DNA reads TGCAGTGCTAGAGGTGGGGATCAAAACAATGAGCAGTTCTTC.